These T cell receptor beta chains were read from a single sample in a study of blood T cell repertoires in COVID-19. TCRdb keeps only in-frame clones here, not all; method: immunoSEQ multiplex PCR. There are 70,000 or so clones in the sample; around 90% occur only once, and approximately 6.7% lies in the top ten. The sample taken for sequencing was peripheral blood. The receptors derive from a woman of 80 years or more with active COVID-19. Both conserved end residues are part of each CDR3. D genes are given only for firm matches.

D gene: -
V gene: TRBV14
J gene: TRBJ2-1
CDR3 DNA: TGTGCCAGCAGCCAAGAAGATTCTTGGTCTACTTACAATGAGCAGTTCTTC
CDR3 protein: CASSQEDSWSTYNEQFF

D gene: -
V gene: TRBV7-3
J gene: TRBJ2-2
CDR3 DNA: TGTGCCAGCAGCCTCTTAGGGGTGGACACCGGGGAGCTGTTTTTT
CDR3 protein: CASSLLGVDTGELFF

D gene: -
V gene: TRBV25-1
J gene: TRBJ2-1
CDR3 DNA: TGTGCCAGCAGTGAACCTCTGGGAGGGGGGAATGAGCAGTTCTTC
CDR3 protein: CASSEPLGGGNEQFF

D gene: -
V gene: TRBV18
J gene: TRBJ1-1
CDR3 DNA: TGTGCCAGCTCACCCCCCGGGGGCACTGAAGCTTTCTTT
CDR3 protein: CASSPPGGTEAFF

D gene: -
V gene: TRBV4-2
J gene: TRBJ2-2
CDR3 DNA: TGTGCCAGCAGCCGCCCCTCCATCATCGGTGTCTCCGGGGAGCTGTTTTTT
CDR3 protein: CASSRPSIIGVSGELFF

D gene: TRBD1
V gene: TRBV7-2
J gene: TRBJ1-5
CDR3 DNA: TGTGCCAGCAGCCCCCCCGGGGCAGGGGGGCAGCCCCAGCATTTT
CDR3 protein: CASSPPGAGGQPQHF

D gene: -
V gene: TRBV5-6
J gene: TRBJ2-5
CDR3 DNA: TGTGCCAGCAGCTTTTCTTTCTTAGGGGCCCAGTACTTC
CDR3 protein: CASSFSFLGAQYF

D gene: TRBD2
V gene: TRBV5-1
J gene: TRBJ2-7
CDR3 DNA: TGCGCCAGCAGCTTACGATCCGGGACTAGCGGGAGGGAGACCTACGAGCAGTACTTC
CDR3 protein: CASSLRSGTSGRETYEQYF

D gene: TRBD1
V gene: TRBV6-2/TRBV6-3
J gene: TRBJ2-7
CDR3 DNA: TGTGCCAGCAGTGACCGGGACAGGTATTCTAGCGAGCAGTACTTC
CDR3 protein: CASSDRDRYSSEQYF

D gene: TRBD1
V gene: TRBV28
J gene: TRBJ1-1
CDR3 DNA: TGTGCCAGCTCCAAGGGGGACAGGGTTACCTACACTGAAGCTTTCTTT
CDR3 protein: CASSKGDRVTYTEAFF

D gene: -
V gene: TRBV28
J gene: TRBJ2-2
CDR3 DNA: TGTGCCAGCACCACTTCTAGGACCGGGGAGCTGTTTTTT
CDR3 protein: CASTTSRTGELFF

D gene: -
V gene: TRBV7-8
J gene: TRBJ1-6
CDR3 DNA: TGTGCCAGCAGGTACAGGGAGTATAATTCACCCCTCCACTTT
CDR3 protein: CASRYREYNSPLHF

D gene: TRBD2
V gene: TRBV6-8
J gene: TRBJ2-5
CDR3 DNA: TGTGCCAGCGCCCCAGGGACTAGCGGGAGTCAGCTATACCAAGAGACCCAGTACTTC
CDR3 protein: CASAPGTSGSQLYQETQYF

D gene: TRBD2
V gene: TRBV9
J gene: TRBJ2-7
CDR3 DNA: TGTGCCAGCAGCTCCAAGGGCAGCGGGAGGGCTCGAACTAAGGACGAGCAGTACTTC
CDR3 protein: CASSSKGSGRARTKDEQYF

D gene: TRBD1
V gene: TRBV6-2/TRBV6-3
J gene: TRBJ1-6
CDR3 DNA: TGTGCCAGCAGTTACCCCGGGACAGGCAATTCACCCCTCCACTTT
CDR3 protein: CASSYPGTGNSPLHF

D gene: -
V gene: TRBV6-2/TRBV6-3
J gene: TRBJ1-5
CDR3 DNA: TGTGCCAGCAGTTACTCGATTCAGGGGAATCAGCCCCAGCATTTT
CDR3 protein: CASSYSIQGNQPQHF

D gene: TRBD2
V gene: TRBV5-1
J gene: TRBJ2-7
CDR3 DNA: TGCGCCAGCCAGCTGACTAGCGGGAGTTACGAGCAGTACTTC
CDR3 protein: CASQLTSGSYEQYF